This TCR beta chain was retrieved from a study of human T cells and chemical hapten exposure. Indicated time point: pre-sensitization, week 0. Noted treatment: therapeutic diphenylcyclopropenone sensitization with weekly scalp DPC. Blood was drawn before each patch test was applied. Donors, patients with alopecia ranging from 18 to 70 years old and judged suitable for DPC, provided samples. MiXCR, applied by TCRdb to the RACE reads, yields one record per CDR3 protein. The profile covers around 120,000 distinct CDR3 sequences, with approximately 15% appearing a single time and about 3% taken by the ten largest. A few counts support this clonotype. The CDR3 is made up of 16 amino acids. Germline V gene sequence: CDR1 MNHEY, CDR2 SVGEGT. V shed 0 bases and J 0 bases; nucleotides not matched to a gene: 4.

Specimen: whole blood, collected in connection with sensitization to the hapten diphenylcyclopropenone (DPC). This TCR came from a woman younger than 35 with alopecia areata. Some clones in this sample may be carry-over from other donors' samples. J is TRBJ2-5 and V is TRBV6-2 or TRBV6-3; 7 bases fit TRBD2. CDR3 DNA sequence: TGTGCCAGCAGTTACTCGGGTCGGGGGGACCAAGAGACCCAGTACTTC. It encodes CASSYSGRGDQETQYF.